This TCR beta chain is drawn from a study of neurological immune-mediated disorders. General study findings and limits: None of the CDR3 amino acid sequences found in expanded clones was shared across subjects. This suggests that the TCR-beta repertoires were private in all groups. While HTLV-1-associated myelopathy showed the greatest TCR clonal expansion, multiple sclerosis showed the least, falling below healthy controls.

The CDR3 sequence is 13 residues long. Trimming took off 3 bases at V and 4 bases at J, with 10 bases between the two ends. CDR1 is MGHDK, CDR2 SYGVNS, per germline. Time point denoted: longitudinal time-point 1 (baseline). Unsorted libraries were derived from 2 million PBMCs stored at -80 C. The making of cDNA relied on 5'RACE with 10-nucleotide random UMIs. A single record per CDR3 protein comes from TCRdb applying MiXCR to the 5' RACE reads. This sample carries around 71,000 distinct CDR3 sequences, about 13% of them seen once, and the ten largest clones take approximately 4.6%. Only a few counts were recorded for this clonotype. Its antigen remains unidentified.

The sequence was obtained from a female donor with HTLV-1-associated myelopathy (HAM/TSP). Sequenced: PBMCs. V is TRBV25-1 and J is TRBJ2-7; D not resolved. The CDR3, as DNA: TGTGCCAGCAGTGACACGCGTCGGTACGAGCAGTACTTC. Amino acid sequence: CASSDTRRYEQYF.